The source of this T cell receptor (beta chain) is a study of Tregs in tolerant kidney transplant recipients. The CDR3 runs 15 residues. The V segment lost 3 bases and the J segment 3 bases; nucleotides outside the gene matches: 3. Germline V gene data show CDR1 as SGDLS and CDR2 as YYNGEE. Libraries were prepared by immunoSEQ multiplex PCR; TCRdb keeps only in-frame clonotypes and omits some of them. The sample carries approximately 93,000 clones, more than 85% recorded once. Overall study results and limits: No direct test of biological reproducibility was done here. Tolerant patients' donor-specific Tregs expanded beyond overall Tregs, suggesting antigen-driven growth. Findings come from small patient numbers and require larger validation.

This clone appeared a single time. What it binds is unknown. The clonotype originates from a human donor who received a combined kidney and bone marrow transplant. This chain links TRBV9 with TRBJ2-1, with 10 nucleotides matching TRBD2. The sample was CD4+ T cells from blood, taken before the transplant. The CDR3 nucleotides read TGTGCCAGCAGCGACCTAGCGGGGGACTACAATGAGCAGTTCTTC. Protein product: CASSDLAGDYNEQFF.